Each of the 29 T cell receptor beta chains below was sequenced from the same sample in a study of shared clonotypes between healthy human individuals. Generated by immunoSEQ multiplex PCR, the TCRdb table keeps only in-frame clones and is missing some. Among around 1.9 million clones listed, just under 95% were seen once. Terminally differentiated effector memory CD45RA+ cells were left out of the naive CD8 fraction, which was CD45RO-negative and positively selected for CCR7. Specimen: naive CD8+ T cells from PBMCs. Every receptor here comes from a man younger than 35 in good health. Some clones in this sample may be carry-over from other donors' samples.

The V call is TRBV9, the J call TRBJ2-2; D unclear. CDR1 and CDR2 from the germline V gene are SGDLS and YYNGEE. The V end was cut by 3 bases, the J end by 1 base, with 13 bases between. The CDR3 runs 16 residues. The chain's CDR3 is CASSASLKGNTGELFF. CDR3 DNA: TGTGCCAGCAGCGCTTCTTTAAAGGGGAACACCGGGGAGCTGTTTTTT. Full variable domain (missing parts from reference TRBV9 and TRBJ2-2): DSGVTQTPKHLITATGQRVTLRCSPRSGDLSVYWYQQSLDQGLQFLIQYYNGEERAKGNILERFSAQQFPDLHSELNLSSLELGDSALYFCASSASLKGNTGELFFGEGSRLTVL.

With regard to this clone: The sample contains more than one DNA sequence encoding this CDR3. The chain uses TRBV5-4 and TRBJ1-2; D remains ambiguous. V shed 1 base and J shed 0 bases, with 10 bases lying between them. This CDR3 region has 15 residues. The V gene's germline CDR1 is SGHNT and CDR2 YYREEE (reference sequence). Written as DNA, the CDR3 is TGTGCCAGCAGCTTGAAAAGGGAGACTAACTATGGCTACACCTTC. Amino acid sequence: CASSLKRETNYGYTF.

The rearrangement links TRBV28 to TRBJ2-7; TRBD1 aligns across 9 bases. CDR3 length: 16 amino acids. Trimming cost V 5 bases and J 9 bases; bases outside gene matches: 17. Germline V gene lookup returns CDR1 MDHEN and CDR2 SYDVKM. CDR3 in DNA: TGTGCCAGCAGTCCACTTCGGGGACAGGGATTCGGGGGGCAGTACTTC. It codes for CASSPLRGQGFGGQYF.

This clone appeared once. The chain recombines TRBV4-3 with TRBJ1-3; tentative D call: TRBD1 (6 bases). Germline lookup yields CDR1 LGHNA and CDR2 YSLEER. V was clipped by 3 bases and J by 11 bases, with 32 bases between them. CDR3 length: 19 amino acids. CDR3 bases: TGCGCCAGCAGCCAGAGGTGGGGGAGGGACGGGACAAAGAGAGTCCCCATATATTTT. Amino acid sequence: CASSQRWGRDGTKRVPIYF.

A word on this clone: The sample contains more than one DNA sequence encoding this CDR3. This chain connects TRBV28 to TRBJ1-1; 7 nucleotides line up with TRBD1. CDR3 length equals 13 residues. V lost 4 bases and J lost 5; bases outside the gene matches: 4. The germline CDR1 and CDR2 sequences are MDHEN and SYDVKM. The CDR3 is CASSYPRGTEAFF. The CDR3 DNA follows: TGTGCCAGCAGTTATCCCAGGGGGACTGAAGCTTTCTTT.

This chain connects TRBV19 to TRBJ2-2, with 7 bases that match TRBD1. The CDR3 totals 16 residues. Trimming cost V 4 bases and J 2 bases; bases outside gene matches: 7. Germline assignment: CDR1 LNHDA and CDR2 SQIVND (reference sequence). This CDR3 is CASSKRQGQNTGELFF. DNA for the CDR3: TGTGCCAGTAGTAAAAGACAGGGTCAAAACACCGGGGAGCTGTTTTTT.

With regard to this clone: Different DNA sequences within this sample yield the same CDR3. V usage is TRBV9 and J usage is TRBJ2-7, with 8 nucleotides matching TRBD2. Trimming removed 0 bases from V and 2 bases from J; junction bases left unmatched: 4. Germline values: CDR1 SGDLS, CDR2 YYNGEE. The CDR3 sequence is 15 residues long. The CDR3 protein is CASSVVAGGAYEQYF. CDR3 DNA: TGTGCCAGCAGCGTAGTGGCGGGAGGAGCCTACGAGCAGTACTTC.

In DNA form, the CDR3 reads TGCGCCAGCAGCTTCATCGACGGCGAGGGGGAGCTGTTTTTT. This translates into CASSFIDGEGELFF. The V and J genes are TRBV5-1 and TRBJ2-2; unclear D gene. The V end lost 2 bases, the J end lost 8 bases, and 13 bases lay between the germline ends. The CDR3 is made up of 14 amino acids. Germline assignment: CDR1 SGHRS and CDR2 YFSETQ.

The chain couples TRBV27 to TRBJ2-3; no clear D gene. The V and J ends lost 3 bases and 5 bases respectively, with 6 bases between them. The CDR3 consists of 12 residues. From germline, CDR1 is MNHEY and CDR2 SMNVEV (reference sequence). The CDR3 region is CASSFPGDTQYF. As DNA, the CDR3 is TGTGCCAGCAGTTTTCCCGGAGATACGCAGTATTTT.

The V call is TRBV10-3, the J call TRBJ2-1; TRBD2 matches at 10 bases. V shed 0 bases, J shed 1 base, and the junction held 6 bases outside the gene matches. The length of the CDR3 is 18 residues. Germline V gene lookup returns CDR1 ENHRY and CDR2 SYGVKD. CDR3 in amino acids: CAISESARGLASYNEQFF. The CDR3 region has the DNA TGTGCCATCAGTGAGTCGGCTCGGGGACTAGCGTCCTACAATGAGCAGTTCTTC.

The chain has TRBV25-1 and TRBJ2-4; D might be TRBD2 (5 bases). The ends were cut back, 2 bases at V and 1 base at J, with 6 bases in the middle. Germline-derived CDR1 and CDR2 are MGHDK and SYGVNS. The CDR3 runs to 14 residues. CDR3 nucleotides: TGTGCCAGCAGTGAAGGGGAGGCCAAAAACATTCAGTACTTC. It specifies CASSEGEAKNIQYF.

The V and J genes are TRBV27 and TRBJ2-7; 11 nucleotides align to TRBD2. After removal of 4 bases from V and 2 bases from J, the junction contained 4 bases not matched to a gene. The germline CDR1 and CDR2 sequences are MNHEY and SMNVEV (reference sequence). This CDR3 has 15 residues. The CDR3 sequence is CASSWGLAATYEQYF. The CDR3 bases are TGTGCCAGCAGTTGGGGACTAGCGGCCACCTACGAGCAGTACTTC.

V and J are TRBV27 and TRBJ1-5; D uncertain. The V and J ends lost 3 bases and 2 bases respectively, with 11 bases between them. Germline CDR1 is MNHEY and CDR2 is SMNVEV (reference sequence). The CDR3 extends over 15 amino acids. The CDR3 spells CASSFIGPGNQPQHF. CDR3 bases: TGTGCCAGCAGTTTTATAGGCCCTGGCAATCAGCCCCAGCATTTT.

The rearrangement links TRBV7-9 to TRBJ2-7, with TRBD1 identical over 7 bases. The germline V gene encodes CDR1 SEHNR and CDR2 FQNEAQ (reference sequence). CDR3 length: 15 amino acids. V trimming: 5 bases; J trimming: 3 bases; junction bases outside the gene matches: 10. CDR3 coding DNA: TGTGCCAGCAGCCCAAGTCCGGGACAGCACTACGAGCAGTACTTC. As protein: CASSPSPGQHYEQYF.

CDR3 coding DNA: TGTGCCAGCAGCTTATGGCTGGGCGGGGCTAGATACGAGCAGTACTTC. It yields the protein CASSLWLGGARYEQYF. The chain couples TRBV7-8 to TRBJ2-7, with D tentatively TRBD2 (6 bases). Germline CDR1 is SGHVS and CDR2 is FQNEAQ. CDR3 length: 16 amino acids. Trimming pared 2 bases from V and 4 bases from J, leaving 18 bases between.

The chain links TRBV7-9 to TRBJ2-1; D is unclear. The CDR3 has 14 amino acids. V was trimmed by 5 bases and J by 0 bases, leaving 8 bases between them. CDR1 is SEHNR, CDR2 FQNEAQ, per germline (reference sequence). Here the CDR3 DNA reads TGTGCCAGCAGCCGCAAAGGCTCCTACAATGAGCAGTTCTTC. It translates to CASSRKGSYNEQFF.

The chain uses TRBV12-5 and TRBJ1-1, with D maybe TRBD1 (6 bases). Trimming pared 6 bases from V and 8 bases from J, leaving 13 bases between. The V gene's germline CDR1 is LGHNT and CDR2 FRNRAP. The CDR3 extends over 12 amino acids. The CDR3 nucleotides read TGTGCTAGTGGATCAGGGGCTGGAGAAGCTTTCTTT. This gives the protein CASGSGAGEAFF. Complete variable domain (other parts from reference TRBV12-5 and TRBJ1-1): DARVTQTPRHKVTEMGQEVTMRCQPILGHNTVFWYRQTMMQGLELLAYFRNRAPLDDSGMPKDRFSAEMPDATLATLKIQPSEPRDSAVYFCASGSGAGEAFFGQGTRLTVV.

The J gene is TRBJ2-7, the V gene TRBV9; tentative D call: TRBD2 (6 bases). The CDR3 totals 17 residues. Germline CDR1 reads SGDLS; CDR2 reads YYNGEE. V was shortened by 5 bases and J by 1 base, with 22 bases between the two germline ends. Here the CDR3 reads CASSDPLSGYASYEQYF. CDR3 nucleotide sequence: TGTGCCAGCAGTGATCCCCTTAGCGGATACGCTTCCTACGAGCAGTACTTC.

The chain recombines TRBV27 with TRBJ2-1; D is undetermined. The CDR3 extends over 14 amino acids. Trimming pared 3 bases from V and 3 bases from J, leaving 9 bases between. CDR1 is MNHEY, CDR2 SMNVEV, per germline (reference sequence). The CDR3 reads CASSFVESYNEQFF. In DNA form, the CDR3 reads TGTGCCAGCAGTTTCGTAGAAAGCTACAATGAGCAGTTCTTC.

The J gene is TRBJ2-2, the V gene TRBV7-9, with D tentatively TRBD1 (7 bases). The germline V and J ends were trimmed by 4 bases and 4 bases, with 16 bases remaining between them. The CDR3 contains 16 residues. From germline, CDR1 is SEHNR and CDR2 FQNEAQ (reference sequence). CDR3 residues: CASSYRGQGGTGELFF. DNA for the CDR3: TGTGCCAGCAGCTATCGGGGCCAGGGGGGCACCGGGGAGCTGTTTTTT.

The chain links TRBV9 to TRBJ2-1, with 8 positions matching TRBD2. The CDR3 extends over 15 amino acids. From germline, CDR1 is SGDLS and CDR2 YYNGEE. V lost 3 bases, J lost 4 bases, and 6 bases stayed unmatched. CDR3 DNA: TGTGCCAGCAGCGGAGCTCGGGAGGGGTACAATGAGCAGTTCTTC. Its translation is CASSGAREGYNEQFF.

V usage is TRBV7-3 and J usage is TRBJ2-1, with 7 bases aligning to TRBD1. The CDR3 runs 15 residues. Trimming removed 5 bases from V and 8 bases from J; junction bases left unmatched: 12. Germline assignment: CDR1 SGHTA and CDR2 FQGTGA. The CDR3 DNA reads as TGTGCCAGCAGCCCGATCAGTACAGGGGTTGATGAGCAGTTCTTC. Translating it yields CASSPISTGVDEQFF.

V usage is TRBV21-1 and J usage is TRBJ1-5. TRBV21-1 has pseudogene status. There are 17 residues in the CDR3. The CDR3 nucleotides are TGTGCCAGCAGCAAAAACGGTAACGTGAGGGGCCGGCAGCCCCAGCATTTT. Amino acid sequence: CASSKNGNVRGRQPQHF.

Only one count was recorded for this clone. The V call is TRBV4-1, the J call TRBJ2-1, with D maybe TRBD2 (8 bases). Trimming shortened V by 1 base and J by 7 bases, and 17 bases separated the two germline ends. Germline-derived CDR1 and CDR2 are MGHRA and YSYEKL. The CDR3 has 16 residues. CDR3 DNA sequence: TGCGCCAGCAGCCAAGTCGGGGGGGACAGAGGTAATGAGCAGTTCTTC. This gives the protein CASSQVGGDRGNEQFF.

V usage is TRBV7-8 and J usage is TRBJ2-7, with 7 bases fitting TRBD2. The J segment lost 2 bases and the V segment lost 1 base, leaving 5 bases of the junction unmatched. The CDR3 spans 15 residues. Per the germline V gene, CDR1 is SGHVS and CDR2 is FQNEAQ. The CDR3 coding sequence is TGTGCCAGCAGCTTAGGGGGAGGGTCTCCCTACGAGCAGTACTTC. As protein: CASSLGGGSPYEQYF. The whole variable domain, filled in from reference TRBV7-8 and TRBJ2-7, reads GAGVSQSPRYKVAKRGQDVALRCDPISGHVSLFWYQQALGQGPEFLTYFQNEAQLDKSGLPSDRFFAERPEGSVSTLKIQRTQQEDSAVYLCASSLGGGSPYEQYFGPGTRLTVT.

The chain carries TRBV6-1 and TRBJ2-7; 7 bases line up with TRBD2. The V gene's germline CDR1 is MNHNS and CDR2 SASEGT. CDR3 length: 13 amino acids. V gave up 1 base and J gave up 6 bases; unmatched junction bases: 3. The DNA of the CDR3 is TGTGCCAGCAGTGAAGGGGGGGGGTCCGAGCAGTACTTC. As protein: CASSEGGGSEQYF.

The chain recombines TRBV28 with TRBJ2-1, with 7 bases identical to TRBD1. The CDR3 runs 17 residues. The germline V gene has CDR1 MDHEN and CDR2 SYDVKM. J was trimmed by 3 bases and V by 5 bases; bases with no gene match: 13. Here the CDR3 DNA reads TGTGCCAGCAGTCCACTAACCGGGACAGAGATCTACAATGAGCAGTTCTTC. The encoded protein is CASSPLTGTEIYNEQFF.

For the CDR3, the DNA is TGCGCCAGCAGCCAGGACAGGGGACCCTCAGTGCAAGAGACCCAGTACTTC. Protein product: CASSQDRGPSVQETQYF. This chain joins TRBV4-1 and TRBJ2-5; 9 bases are a match to TRBD1. The CDR3 loop spans 17 amino acids. V dropped 3 bases and J dropped 2; count of bases not matched to a gene: 10. The germline V gene encodes CDR1 MGHRA and CDR2 YSYEKL.

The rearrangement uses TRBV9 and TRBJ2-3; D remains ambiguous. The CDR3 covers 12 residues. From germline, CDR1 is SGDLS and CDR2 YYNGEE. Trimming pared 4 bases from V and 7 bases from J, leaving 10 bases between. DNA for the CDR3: TGTGCCAGCAGCATCAACCCAAATACGCAGTATTTT. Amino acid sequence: CASSINPNTQYF. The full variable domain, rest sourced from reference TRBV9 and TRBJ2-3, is DSGVTQTPKHLITATGQRVTLRCSPRSGDLSVYWYQQSLDQGLQFLIQYYNGEERAKGNILERFSAQQFPDLHSELNLSSLELGDSALYFCASSINPNTQYFGPGTRLTVL.